This is a list of T cell receptor beta chains from one sample in a study of CD8 T cells in ankylosing spondylitis. TCRdb processed the 5' RACE reads anew with MiXCR; each CDR3 protein has one entry. Of approximately 24,000 distinct CDR3 sequences in the sample, around 2.5% were seen once. Material for sequencing was blood, either unsorted or a sorted T cell fraction (not recorded which). Receptor source: a female donor with ankylosing spondylitis or in good health (not recorded which). Each CDR3 is given with its conserved first and last residue. Fields, in order: V gene, D gene, clone size, J gene, CDR3 DNA, CDR3 protein. D genes are given only for firm matches. Size is omitted from some rows. Given values are once, few, many or a class for expanded clones.

V: TRBV9; D: NA; size: many; J: TRBJ2-3; DNA: TGTGCCAGCAGCGCGGGACCTACGGGGGGCACAGATACGCAGTATTTT; CDR3: CASSAGPTGGTDTQYF
V: TRBV9; D: TRBD2; size: many; J: TRBJ2-1; DNA: TGTGCCAGCAGCGTAGTCCCTAGCGGGAGGGCCAATGAGCAGTTCTTC; CDR3: CASSVVPSGRANEQFF
V: TRBV9; D: NA; size: many; J: TRBJ1-6; DNA: TGTGCCAGCAGCGTAGGAGGGTTGAATTCACCCCTCCACTTT; CDR3: CASSVGGLNSPLHF
V: TRBV9; D: NA; size: many; J: TRBJ2-1; DNA: TGTGCCAGCAGCGTATCATCCGCCTGGAGCTCCTACAATGAGCAGTTCTTC; CDR3: CASSVSSAWSSYNEQFF
V: TRBV9; D: TRBD2; size: many; J: TRBJ2-5; DNA: TGTGCCAGCAGCGTAGGGGGTAGCGGGGGGGCCAAAGAGACCCAGTACTTC; CDR3: CASSVGGSGGAKETQYF
V: TRBV9; D: NA; size: many; J: TRBJ2-3; DNA: TGTGCCAGCAGCGTTTGGGGCAGCTTCACAGATACGCAGTATTTT; CDR3: CASSVWGSFTDTQYF
V: TRBV9; D: NA; size: many; J: TRBJ2-1; DNA: TGTGCCAGCAGCGTATCAAGCGGCGCTTACAATGAGCAGTTCTTC; CDR3: CASSVSSGAYNEQFF
V: TRBV9; D: TRBD1; size: NA; J: TRBJ2-5; DNA: TGTGCCAGCAGCGGATACAGGGGAGAGACCCAGTACTTC; CDR3: CASSGYRGETQYF
V: TRBV9; D: TRBD1; size: many; J: TRBJ2-5; DNA: TGTGCCAGCAGTATGTCAACAGGGGGCCAAGAGACCCAGTACTTC; CDR3: CASSMSTGGQETQYF
V: TRBV9; D: TRBD2; size: many; J: TRBJ2-5; DNA: TGTGCCAGCAGCGTGGCTAGCGGGGGGGGGTCCTTTCAAGAGACCCAGTACTTC; CDR3: CASSVASGGGSFQETQYF